The 17 T cell receptor beta chains presented below share a single source sample, sequenced in a study of cytomegalovirus exposure and HLA in healthy donors. This PCR relied on a set of 60 Vbeta primers and 13 Jbeta primers. Sequencing was performed with immunoSEQ multiplex PCR; in TCRdb, only in-frame clones are kept and a portion is missing. The repertoire shows approximately 110,000 clones; the top ten hold approximately 0.6%. The source material was PBMCs. All receptors derive from a man in his fifties in good health and CMV-seronegative.

The rearrangement joins TRBV11-3 to TRBJ2-3; 9 nucleotides match TRBD2. The CDR3 is 16 amino acids. Germline values: CDR1 SGHNT, CDR2 YENEEA. Germline trimming cut 5 bases from V and 6 bases from J; bases unmatched to any gene: 12. This CDR3 reads CASSPSGRRLTDTQYF. In DNA, the CDR3 is TGTGCCAGCAGCCCCAGCGGGAGGAGGCTTACGGATACGCAGTATTTT.

The V call is TRBV6-5, the J call TRBJ1-2; 9 nucleotides align to TRBD1. Germline assignment: CDR1 MNHEY and CDR2 SVGAGI. Trimming took 5 bases from V and 4 from J; bases not matched to a gene: 8. The CDR3 spans 15 residues. CDR3 nucleotides: TGTGCCAGCAGTCGCTCGGGACAGGGAGCCTATGGCTACACCTTC. Amino acid sequence: CASSRSGQGAYGYTF.

This chain connects TRBV18 to TRBJ2-5; 10 bases fit TRBD1. The CDR3 is 13 amino acids. The J segment lost 8 bases and the V segment lost 6 bases, leaving 6 bases of the junction unmatched. Germline V gene data show CDR1 as KGHSH and CDR2 as LQKENI. The chain's CDR3 is CASSAGTGATQYF. CDR3 bases: TGTGCCAGCTCGGCCGGGACAGGGGCAACCCAGTACTTC.

The chain couples TRBV5-1 to TRBJ2-5, with D perhaps matching TRBD2 (7 bases). The CDR3 runs 17 residues. Germline CDR1 is SGHRS and CDR2 is YFSETQ. V lost 7 bases, J lost 5 bases, and 27 bases lay in between. The CDR3 loop is CASWPSVAGAEGETQYF. The CDR3 DNA sequence: TGCGCCAGCTGGCCTTCCGTGGCGGGGGCCGAGGGTGAGACCCAGTACTTC.

This sequence joins TRBV28 and TRBJ2-3, with 10 positions matching TRBD2. The CDR3 runs to 18 residues. The ends lost 6 bases at V and 0 bases at J; junction bases unmatched: 12. CDR1 MDHEN and CDR2 SYDVKM come from the germline V gene. This CDR3 reads CASRTWGTSVSSTDTQYF. Here the CDR3 DNA reads TGTGCCAGCAGAACGTGGGGGACTAGCGTCTCTAGCACAGATACGCAGTATTTT.

This chain joins TRBV6-5 and TRBJ2-1; 10 positions match TRBD1. Germline V gene lookup returns CDR1 MNHEY and CDR2 SVGAGI. CDR3 length equals 16 residues. V lost 4 bases and J lost 5; bases outside the gene matches: 8. The CDR3 coding sequence is TGTGCCAGCAGTTCGACAGGGGGCGCTTTCCACAATGAGCAGTTCTTC. It specifies CASSSTGGAFHNEQFF.

V is TRBV5-5 and J is TRBJ2-7; D may be TRBD2 (6 bases). The CDR3 spans 12 residues. Trimming stripped 3 bases from V and 5 bases from J, with 9 bases between. The germline gives CDR1 SGHKS, CDR2 YYEKEE (reference sequence). CDR3 sequence: CASSWAGNEQYF. For the CDR3, the DNA is TGTGCCAGCAGCTGGGCGGGGAACGAGCAGTACTTC.

V gene TRBV11-3 combines with J gene TRBJ2-7, with 7 positions matching TRBD2. J lost 3 bases, V lost 1 base, and 12 bases had no gene match. Germline V gene sequence: CDR1 SGHNT, CDR2 YENEEA. The CDR3 loop spans 17 amino acids. CDR3 sequence (DNA): TGTGCCAGCAGCTTAGTCGGCGGGAGCCCACCCCTCTACGAGCAGTACTTC. Protein product: CASSLVGGSPPLYEQYF.

The V and J genes are TRBV6-5 and TRBJ2-7, with a weak D call TRBD1 (8 bases). The germline gives CDR1 MNHEY, CDR2 SVGAGI. The V end was cut by 5 bases, the J end by 10 bases, with 18 bases between. The CDR3 is 13 amino acids. As DNA, the CDR3 is TGTGCCAGCAGTAGCACAGGGGGGGGCGGACAGTACTTC. It yields the protein CASSSTGGGGQYF.

The chain has TRBV28 and TRBJ2-7; D gene uncertain. Trimming left V 7 bases short and J 1 base short, with 11 bases between. This CDR3 region has 13 residues. In germline, CDR1 is MDHEN, CDR2 SYDVKM. The CDR3 loop reads CASIEAASYEQYF. The CDR3 DNA reads TGTGCCAGCATTGAAGCCGCATCCTACGAGCAGTACTTC.

The chain has TRBV7-3 and TRBJ1-6; 7 bases align to TRBD1. This CDR3 is built from 15 residues. CDR1 and CDR2 (germline): SGHTA, FQGTGA. The ends lost 0 bases at V and 5 bases at J; junction bases unmatched: 1. CDR3 sequence reads: CASSLTGTDNSPLHF. The CDR3 DNA sequence: TGTGCCAGCAGCTTAACGGGGACAGATAATTCACCCCTCCACTTT.

The rearrangement links TRBV14 to TRBJ2-7; 9 bases match TRBD1. This CDR3 spans 14 amino acids. Trimming at V came to 6 bases and at J to 3 bases, leaving 6 bases not matched to a gene. In germline, CDR1 is SGHDN, CDR2 FVKESK. The CDR3 DNA reads as TGTGCCAGCAGACGACAGGGGGAAGGCTACGAGCAGTACTTC. It is translated as CASRRQGEGYEQYF.

The chain uses TRBV7-2 and TRBJ2-5; 16 bases line up with TRBD2. The CDR3 is made up of 19 amino acids. Germline CDR1 SGHTA, CDR2 FQGNSA. The ends lost 4 bases at V and 0 bases at J; junction bases unmatched: 8. The CDR3 sequence: CASSWGLAGGARYQETQYF. DNA for the CDR3: TGTGCCAGCAGCTGGGGACTAGCGGGAGGGGCCCGGTACCAAGAGACCCAGTACTTC.

CDR3 residues: CASSEDRWQETQYF. CDR3 nucleotides: TGTGCCAGCAGTGAGGACAGGTGGCAAGAGACCCAGTACTTC. The chain is built from TRBV2 and TRBJ2-5, with TRBD1 identical over 7 bases. Losses at the gene ends were 3 bases for V and 2 bases for J; bases not matched to a gene: 3. The CDR3 contains 14 residues. Germline CDR1 reads SNHLY; CDR2 reads FYNNEI.

The chain couples TRBV4-3 to TRBJ2-7; 8 nucleotides agree with TRBD2. The junction had 7 bases not matched to a gene; V was cut back by 0 bases and J by 3 bases. The CDR3 runs 16 residues. Germline V lookup: CDR1 LGHNA, CDR2 YSLEER. The CDR3 loop is CASSQDYPGGGYEQYF. The CDR3 nucleotides are TGCGCCAGCAGCCAAGATTACCCGGGGGGGGGCTACGAGCAGTACTTC.

This chain uses TRBV19 with TRBJ2-7, with 12 bases identical to TRBD1. The CDR3 covers 15 residues. Per the germline V gene, CDR1 is LNHDA and CDR2 is SQIVND (reference sequence). After removal of 4 bases from V and 2 bases from J, the junction contained 3 bases not matched to a gene. The CDR3 here is CASSTGTGGPYEQYF. In nucleotides, the CDR3 is TGTGCCAGTAGTACCGGGACAGGGGGCCCCTACGAGCAGTACTTC.

As for this clone: One end of the junction does not line up with germline, which may come from a read error. The chain has TRBV30 and TRBJ2-5, with 7 bases matching TRBD2. CDR1 is GTSNPN, CDR2 SVGIG, per germline (reference sequence). This CDR3 is 12 amino acids long. The CDR3 protein is CALGTTREAQYF. The CDR3 DNA sequence: TGTGCCCTTGGGACTACAAGAGAGGCCCAGTACTTC.